What follows describes a single TCR beta chain. The antigen is undetermined. TCRdb re-called the reads through MiXCR, storing one row per CDR3 protein. The sample carries about 480,000 distinct CDR3 sequences, roughly a third recorded once. The record originates from a study of T cell repertoires in cytomegalovirus infection. On the study more broadly: It was recently identified HLA-C-restricted and well-studied HLA-B-restricted CMV epitopes that the study used. Public TCR beta signatures marked donors with CMV infection and the matching HLA.

This CDR3 comprises 15 residues. The germline CDR1 and CDR2 sequences are SGHTA and FQGNSA. V was trimmed by 5 bases and J by 3 bases, leaving 16 bases between them. The sequencing used cultured PBMCs, collected from culture after CMV antigen stimulation. This TCR was sampled from a human donor in good health (CMV status not recorded). Some clones in this sample may be carry-over from other donors' samples. The V call is TRBV7-2, the J call TRBJ1-1; maybe TRBD1 (6 bases). The CDR3 protein is CASSPEGGGYTEAFF. In DNA form, the CDR3 reads TGTGCCAGCAGCCCTGAGGGAGGGGGATACACTGAAGCTTTCTTT.